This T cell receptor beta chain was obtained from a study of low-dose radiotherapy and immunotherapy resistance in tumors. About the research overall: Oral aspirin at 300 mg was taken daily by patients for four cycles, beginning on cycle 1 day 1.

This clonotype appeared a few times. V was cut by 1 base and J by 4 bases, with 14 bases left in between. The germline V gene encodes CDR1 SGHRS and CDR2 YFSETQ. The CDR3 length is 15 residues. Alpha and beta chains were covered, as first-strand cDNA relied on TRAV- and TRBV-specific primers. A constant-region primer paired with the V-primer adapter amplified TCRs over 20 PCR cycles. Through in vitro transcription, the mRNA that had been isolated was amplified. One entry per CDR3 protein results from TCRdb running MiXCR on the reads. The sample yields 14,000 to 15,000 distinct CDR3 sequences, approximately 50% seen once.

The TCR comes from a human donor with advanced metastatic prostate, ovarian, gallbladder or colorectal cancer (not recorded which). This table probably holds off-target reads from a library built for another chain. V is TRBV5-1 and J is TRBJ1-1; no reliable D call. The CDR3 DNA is TGCGCCAGCAGCTTGAACCCCGGCGGCGTCACTGAAGCTTTCTTT. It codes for CASSLNPGGVTEAFF. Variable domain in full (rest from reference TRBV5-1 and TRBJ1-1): KAGVTQTPRYLIKTRGQQVTLSCSPISGHRSVSWYQQTPGQGLQFLFEYFSETQRNKGNFPGRFSGRQFSNSRSEMNVSTLELGDSALYLCASSLNPGGVTEAFFGQGTRLTVV.